This TCR beta chain came from a study of blood T cells in healthy people across ages (dated by TCRdb to between 2014 and 2016). A note on the overall study: In model experiments, template switching captured about one uniquely barcoded TCR beta cDNA molecule for every two T cells. For two donors (one aged 18 to 30 and one aged 80 or older), the study analyzed two additional independent replicas of 1 million unique cDNA reads from the same blood draw. To track age-related changes in TCR beta repertoire diversity, the study relied on deep sequencing normalized with unique cDNA molecular identifiers. To avoid experimental bias, donors of different ages were randomly spread across the sequencing lanes. Donors were grouped into four age groups: young (average approximately 15 years), middle-aged (roughly 38), aged (about 60) and long-lived (roughly 80). Findings and caveats that apply to the study as a whole: The percentage of naive T cells measured by flow cytometry correlated strongly with observed TCR beta diversity. The long-lived group showed more naive CD4+ T cells, fewer expanded clones and increased TCR diversity than the aged group, suggesting age selection. As age increased, observed TCR beta diversity per million T cells dropped in a roughly linear way, and a significant reduction was already evident by age 40. Because the CMV infection status of the donors was unknown, age-related changes in expanded clonotypes may potentially have been confounded. Estimates of total diversity based on one million sequenced T cells were considered lower bounds and underestimates. Bulk unsorted PBMC profiling prevented conclusive comparison of naive and antigen-experienced compartments.

The CDR3 has 17 amino acids, counting the end cysteine and phenylalanine. The kept DNA is CDR3 alone, 51 bases in frame from the first base. The germline V gene encodes CDR1 DFQATT and CDR2 SNEGSKA (reference sequence). Library preparation used 5' RACE. Sequenced using an Illumina HiSeq 2500. A second about 7 to 12 cycle PCR used a sample-barcoded 5' primer and a J-beta primer mix. A template-switch 5' adaptor carrying 12 random nucleotides introduced a unique molecular identifier onto each TCR beta cDNA molecule. Each sample yielded at least 3 million CDR3-containing paired-end reads. All of the RNA was converted into first-strand cDNA using the Mint cDNA synthesis kit, with a TRBC-specific oligonucleotide serving as the primer. Following uracil-DNA glycosylase treatment, all cDNA underwent a first 18-cycle PCR with the universal primers M1SS and BC2_uni_R. The original pipeline was this. For normalization, 1 million high-quality reads were randomly selected from each sample, with every read carrying a distinct molecular identifier. Reads sharing molecular identifiers were discarded rather than binned into consensus sequences. MiTCR, with a Q25 quality threshold and the strictest error-elimination algorithm, was used for CDR3 identification, clonotype clustering and error correction. A nonparametric unseen species model with Euler transformation was used to estimate a lower bound on total TCR beta diversity. In-frame beta chains were kept once TCRdb had trimmed the public reads at Q25 with fastp and called clones with MiXCR. Duplicate CDR3 protein sequences are folded into a single record with the most common DNA and genes. The V and J calls reflect TCRdb's pipeline rather than the authors' work. The sample has under 950,000 distinct CDR3 sequences on record, approximately 21% of them singletons. The ten most abundant clones make up about 20% of the sample.

Systemically healthy Caucasian individuals from Russia, some 40 in total and aged roughly 6 to 100 years, were included as donors. Each donor gave around 9.9 milliliters of peripheral blood, collected into EDTA-treated Vacutainer tubes. Ficoll-Paque density-gradient centrifugation was used to isolate PBMCs, with at least 6.5 million per sample. Trizol reagent was used to extract total RNA from PBMCs, with at least 5 micrograms per sample. The percentages of naive CD45RAhigh/CD27high T cells were determined by flow cytometry on a PBMC aliquot from every donor. Comment on this clonotype: Its recognized antigen is unknown. No much larger clone is present one base from it, and per-base qualities are unavailable.

The source material was blood. The rearrangement joined TRBV20-1 to TRBJ2-5, with the D assignment possibly TRBD1 or TRBD2, given 5 matching bases for each. The DNA end favors TRBJ2-1, so the J call may be wrong. This receptor was identified in a man aged 70 or older in good health. CDR3 loop: CSARDPLARGSRNEQFF. The DNA sequence reads TGCAGTGCTAGAGATCCCTTAGCGAGGGGAAGTCGGAATGAGCAGTTCTTC.